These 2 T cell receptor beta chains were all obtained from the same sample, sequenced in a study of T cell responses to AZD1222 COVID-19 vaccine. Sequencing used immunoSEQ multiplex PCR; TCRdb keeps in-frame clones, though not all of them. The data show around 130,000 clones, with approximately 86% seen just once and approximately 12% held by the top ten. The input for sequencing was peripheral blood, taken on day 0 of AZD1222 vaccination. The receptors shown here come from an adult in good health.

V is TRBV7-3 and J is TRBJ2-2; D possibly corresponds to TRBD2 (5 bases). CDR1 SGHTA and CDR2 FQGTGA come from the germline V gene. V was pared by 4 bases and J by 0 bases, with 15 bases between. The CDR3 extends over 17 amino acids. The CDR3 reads CASSYTPGSTNTGELFF. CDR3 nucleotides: TGTGCCAGCAGCTATACACCGGGGTCCACGAACACCGGGGAGCTGTTTTTT.

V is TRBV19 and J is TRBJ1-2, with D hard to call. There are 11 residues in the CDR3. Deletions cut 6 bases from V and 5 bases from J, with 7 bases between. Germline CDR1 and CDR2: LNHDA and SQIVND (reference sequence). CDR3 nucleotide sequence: TGTGCCAGTAGAAGAGAATATGGCTACACCTTC. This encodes CASRREYGYTF.